The 9 T cell receptor beta chains below come from one sample, sequenced in a study of CD8 T cells in Susac syndrome. Random hexamers were used to reverse transcribe roughly 0.45 to 1 ug of RNA. TCRdb reprocessed the immunoSEQ multiplex PCR reads with MiXCR, giving one entry per CDR3 protein. The sample records approximately 150,000 distinct CDR3 sequences, 94% being singletons. The specimen was CD4+ T cells from PBMCs. The source is a human donor in good health.

The chain combines TRBV20-1 with TRBJ1-2; D uncertain. This CDR3 spans 14 amino acids. Between the trimmed V and J ends, which lost 1 base and 5 bases, there was a span of 14 bases. The germline gives CDR1 DFQATT, CDR2 SNEGSKA (reference sequence). This CDR3 is CSARGASNSYGYTF. In nucleotides, the CDR3 is TGCAGTGCTAGAGGGGCCTCGAACTCTTATGGCTACACCTTC.

The rearrangement links TRBV6-4 to TRBJ2-2; TRBD1 is a possible D gene (5 bases). Deletions cut 4 bases from V and 6 bases from J, with 12 bases between. The CDR3 consists of 14 residues. The V gene's germline CDR1 is MRHNA and CDR2 SNTAGT. The CDR3 is CASSALVGAGELFF. The CDR3 bases are TGTGCCAGCAGTGCCCTTGTAGGGGCCGGGGAGCTGTTTTTT.

The rearrangement uses TRBV30 and TRBJ1-3; no clear D. Trimming removed 3 bases from V and 1 base from J, with 1 base in between. The germline CDR1 and CDR2 sequences are GTSNPN and SVGIG (reference sequence). The CDR3 length is 11 residues. The DNA of the CDR3 is TGTGCCTGGAGATCTGGAAACACCATATATTTT. This encodes CAWRSGNTIYF.

The rearrangement links TRBV5-4 to TRBJ2-2; 8 positions agree with TRBD2. Germline V gene data show CDR1 as SGHNT and CDR2 as YYREEE (reference sequence). The CDR3 extends over 16 amino acids. V lost 0 bases to trimming and J lost 4 bases; unmatched junction nucleotides: 5. The CDR3 sequence: CASSLGSGRGTGELFF. CDR3 bases: TGTGCCAGCAGCTTGGGAAGCGGGAGAGGCACCGGGGAGCTGTTTTTT.

This chain connects TRBV5-4 to TRBJ2-5, with 7 bases fitting TRBD1. J gave up 0 bases and V 2 bases, and 4 bases lay outside the gene matches. The CDR3 totals 15 residues. The germline V gene encodes CDR1 SGHNT and CDR2 YYREEE (reference sequence). This CDR3 reads CASSFPDRNQETQYF. The DNA for the CDR3 is TGTGCCAGCAGCTTCCCGGACAGGAACCAAGAGACCCAGTACTTC.

The chain combines TRBV9 with TRBJ1-5; TRBD1 might be the D (5 bases). Germline V gene data show CDR1 as SGDLS and CDR2 as YYNGEE. CDR3 length: 13 residues. Trimming stripped 4 bases from V and 4 bases from J, with 9 bases between. The CDR3 coding sequence is TGTGCCAGCAGCCCCCGGGGGAATCAGCCCCAGCATTTT. Translated: CASSPRGNQPQHF.

The chain joins TRBV5-1 to TRBJ2-7, with D perhaps being TRBD1 or TRBD2 (6 bases each). CDR1 and CDR2 (germline): SGHRS, YFSETQ. CDR3 length equals 16 residues. Trimming cost V 0 bases and J 4 bases, with 17 bases left between them. Written as DNA, the CDR3 is TGCGCCAGCAGCTTGGTTCGGGGGCCCCTGCCTTACGAGCAGTACTTC. It codes for CASSLVRGPLPYEQYF.

V usage is TRBV20-1 and J usage is TRBJ2-7, with D unresolved. CDR3 length: 13 amino acids. Trimming cost V 6 bases and J 1 base, with 13 bases left between them. Germline loops: CDR1 DFQATT, CDR2 SNEGSKA (reference sequence). CDR3 in amino acids: CSASIVRSYEQYF. In nucleotides, the CDR3 is TGCAGTGCCTCGATCGTCAGGTCCTACGAGCAGTACTTC.

The rearrangement uses TRBV5-1 and TRBJ1-5, with D uncertain. The CDR3 totals 15 residues. V was trimmed by 0 bases and J by 1 base, leaving 8 bases between them. In germline, CDR1 is SGHRS, CDR2 YFSETQ. CDR3 region: CASSLDHPSNQPQHF. For the CDR3, the DNA is TGCGCCAGCAGCTTGGACCATCCCAGCAATCAGCCCCAGCATTTT.